The clone carrying this TCR beta chain was observed once. Antigen unknown. The germline V and J ends were trimmed by 3 bases and 6 bases, with 12 bases remaining between them. This CDR3 has 14 amino acids. The germline gives CDR1 KGHSH, CDR2 LQKENI. The data belong to a study of persistence of HIV-infected CD4 T cells. Study-wide results and limits: Compared with CD3/CD28-stimulated cells, CMV- and Gag-responding cells showed lower TCRbeta richness.

This nonspecific control used anti-CD3/anti-CD28 bead stimulation of CD4+ T cells. Responding CD4+ T cells were sorted by upregulation of both CD40 ligand and CD69. CD8+ T cells were removed from PBMCs prior to stimulation. The immunoSEQ assay was version 4, run in survey mode. Some clones are missing from TCRdb's copy, which holds only in-frame ones; the method was immunoSEQ multiplex PCR. The sample has 45,000 or so clones; about nine tenths are singletons. The rearrangement joins TRBV18 to TRBJ1-5; maybe TRBD1 (5 bases). The receptor's source is an adult woman with HIV who was CMV-seropositive. Sequencing was performed on CD4+ T cells sorted from PBMCs after approximately 20-hour stimulation, taken from a patient who received antiretroviral therapy. CDR3 nucleotide sequence: TGTGCCAGCTCACCTGGGCAGGGAGGTCAGCCCCAGCATTTT. Protein product: CASSPGQGGQPQHF. Complete variable domain (other parts from reference TRBV18 and TRBJ1-5): NAGVMQNPRHLVRRRGQEARLRCSPMKGHSHVYWYRQLPEEGLKFMVYLQKENIIDESGMPKERFSAEFPKEGPSILRIQQVVRGDSAAYFCASSPGQGGQPQHFGDGTRLSIL.